This T cell receptor beta chain originates from a study of brain T cells in children with intractable seizures. Broader study findings: Viral specificity was inferred only from CDR3 similarity; HCMV serostatus was unknown. Pre-surgery blood may have been undersampled, hiding some clones.

Trimming cost V 4 bases and J 0 bases, with 3 bases left between them. CDR1 is SQVTM and CDR2 is ANQGSEA in the germline V gene. The CDR3 contains 11 residues. TCRdb's copy holds only in-frame clones and misses some; the assay was immunoSEQ multiplex PCR. The sample lists approximately 60,000 clones, approximately 94% occurring once. As concerns this clone: As yet, its antigen is unknown.

The chain employs TRBV29-1 and TRBJ1-2; D call uncertain. This receptor was taken from a boy under two years old with focal cortical dysplasia and intractable seizures. Sequences were derived from peripheral blood, sampled at surgery. CDR3 protein: CSVGANYGYTF. The DNA for the CDR3 is TGCAGCGTTGGGGCTAACTATGGCTACACCTTC.